This is a list of T cell receptor beta chains from one sample in a study of neurological immune-mediated disorders. TCRdb used MiXCR to reprocess the 5' RACE reads, holding one entry per CDR3 protein. The repertoire holds some 49,000 distinct CDR3 sequences, with around 13% as singletons. The sequencing input was PBMCs. These receptor sequences come from a male donor with HTLV-1-associated myelopathy (HAM/TSP). Each CDR3 is given with its conserved first and last residue. Each record gives: clone size, J gene, D gene, V gene, CDR3 DNA, CDR3 protein. A D gene is named only where the DNA matches it firmly. Some rows have no size entry. The others give once, few or many, or a class for an expanded clone.

>many|TRBJ1-2|TRBD1|TRBV5-5
TGTGCCAGCAGCTTGCACCCACAGGGGATTGGAAAGGATGGCTACACCTTC
CASSLHPQGIGKDGYTF
>many|TRBJ1-2|.|TRBV29-1
TGCAGCGTTGAAGGTCGGTCCAGGGCGGCGAACTATGGCTACACCTTC
CSVEGRSRAANYGYTF
>.|TRBJ2-5|.|TRBV5-1
TGCGCCAGCAGCCCTACTAGGCGATACCAAGAGACCCAGTACTTC
CASSPTRRYQETQYF
>.|TRBJ1-2|.|TRBV12-3/TRBV12-4
TGTGCCAGCAGTGGAGGTGGTGGGGTATGGGTTGACTACACCTTC
CASSGGGGVWVDYTF
>many|TRBJ2-7|TRBD1|TRBV5-1
TGCGCCAGCAGCTTGGCAACAGGGGAGTCCTACGAGCAGTACTTC
CASSLATGESYEQYF
>many|TRBJ1-2|.|TRBV12-3/TRBV12-4
TGTGCCAGCAGTTTTGGGGATCTAGGGTATGGCTACACCTTC
CASSFGDLGYGYTF
>many|TRBJ2-1|.|TRBV3-1
TGTGCCAGCAGCCAGCAGGGTCCCCGGTACAATGAGCAGTTCTTC
CASSQQGPRYNEQFF
>many|TRBJ2-3|TRBD1|TRBV20-1
TGCAGTGCTAGGACAGGGTCAGATACGCAGTATTTT
CSARTGSDTQYF
>many|TRBJ2-5|.|TRBV25-1
TGTGCCAGCAGAGGGCCGGCAGGGATAGAGACCCAGTACTTC
CASRGPAGIETQYF
>many|TRBJ2-1|TRBD2|TRBV7-8
TGTGCCAGCAGCTTAAAAAAGGGACTAGCGGGTTTATACAATGAGCAGTTCTTC
CASSLKKGLAGLYNEQFF
>many|TRBJ1-1|TRBD1|TRBV25-1
TGTGCCAGCAGCCAGATAGGCGGGACAGGCACTGAAGCTTTCTTT
CASSQIGGTGTEAFF
>.|TRBJ1-6|.|TRBV11-3
TGTGCCAGCAGCTTCGGACAAACTAATTCACCCCTCCACTTT
CASSFGQTNSPLHF
>many|TRBJ2-1|.|TRBV6-8
TGTGCCAGCACACGGAGGACCCACTATCCCAATGAGCAGTTCTTC
CASTRRTHYPNEQFF
>many|TRBJ2-1|TRBD1|TRBV7-9
TGTGCCGGGAGGACAGGGGTGTTTGAGCAGTTCTTC
CAGRTGVFEQFF
>.|TRBJ1-4|.|TRBV7-8
TGTGCCAATAGCTTAGGCCTCACCAAGGGAGAAAAACTGTTTTTT
CANSLGLTKGEKLFF
>few|TRBJ2-2|.|TRBV6-1
TGTGCCACCCCCGGGGACACCGGGGAGCTGTTTTTT
CATPGDTGELFF
>many|TRBJ2-1|TRBD2|TRBV11-2
TGTGCCAGCAGCTTAGGAAGGACTAGCGGGGGGTTTGAGCAGTTCTTC
CASSLGRTSGGFEQFF
>many|TRBJ2-7|TRBD1|TRBV6-5
TGTGCCAGCAGACAGGGGGGCGAGCAGTACTTC
CASRQGGEQYF
>many|TRBJ1-1|TRBD1|TRBV4-2
TGTGCCAGCAGCCAAGTCCGGACAGGGCGGCCTGAAGCTTTCTTT
CASSQVRTGRPEAFF
>many|TRBJ1-1|.|TRBV10-3
TGTGCCATCAGCCAGGGGTGGGGGGAGAACACTGAAGCTTTCTTT
CAISQGWGENTEAFF
>.|TRBJ1-6|TRBD1|TRBV6-6
TGTGCCAGCAGTTACATCCAGGGACAGGGGGCAGATTCACCCCTCCACTTT
CASSYIQGQGADSPLHF
>.|TRBJ1-1|TRBD1|TRBV20-1
TGCAGTGCCAGGGACAGGGGGCGTGAAACTGAAGCTTTCTTT
CSARDRGRETEAFF
>few|TRBJ1-2|TRBD1|TRBV6-5
TGTGCCAGCAGTTACCTCGACAGGGGCTATGGCTACACCTTC
CASSYLDRGYGYTF
>many|TRBJ2-1|TRBD2|TRBV4-3
TGCGCCAGCAGCCAAGAGTCCACTAGCGGGGGGGACAATGAGCAGTTCTTC
CASSQESTSGGDNEQFF
>many|TRBJ2-1|.|TRBV12-3/TRBV12-4
TGTGCCAGCAGTCCCTGGGGTGGAGGGGGGAGCGAGCAGTTCTTC
CASSPWGGGGSEQFF